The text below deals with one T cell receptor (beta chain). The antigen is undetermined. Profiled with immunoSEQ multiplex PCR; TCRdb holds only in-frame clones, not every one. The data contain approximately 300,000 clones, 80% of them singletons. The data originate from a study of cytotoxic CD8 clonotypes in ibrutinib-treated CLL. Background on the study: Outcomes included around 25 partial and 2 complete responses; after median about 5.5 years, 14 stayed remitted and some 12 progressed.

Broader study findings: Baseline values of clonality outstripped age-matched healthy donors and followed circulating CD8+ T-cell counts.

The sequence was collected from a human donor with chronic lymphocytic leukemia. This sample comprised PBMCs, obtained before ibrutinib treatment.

The CDR3, as DNA: TGCGCCAGCAGCTTGAGGCCAGCGGGACAAGAGACCCAGTACTTC. Its translation is CASSLRPAGQETQYF. The chain recombines TRBV5-1 with TRBJ2-5, with TRBD2 identical over 7 bases. CDR1 is SGHRS and CDR2 is YFSETQ in the germline V gene. J gave up 2 bases and V 1 base, and 5 bases lay outside the gene matches. This CDR3 contains 15 residues.